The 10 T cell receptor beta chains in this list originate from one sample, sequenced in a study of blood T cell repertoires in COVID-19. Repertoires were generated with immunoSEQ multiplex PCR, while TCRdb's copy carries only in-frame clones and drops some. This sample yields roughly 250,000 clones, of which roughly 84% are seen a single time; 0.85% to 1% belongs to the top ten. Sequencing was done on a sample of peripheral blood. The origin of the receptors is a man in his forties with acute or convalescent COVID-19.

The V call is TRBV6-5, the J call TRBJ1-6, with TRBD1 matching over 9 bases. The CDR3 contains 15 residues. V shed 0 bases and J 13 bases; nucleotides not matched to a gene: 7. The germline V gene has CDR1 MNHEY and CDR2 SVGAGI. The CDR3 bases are TGTGCCAGCAGTTACTCGGGACAGGGTACGAATCCCCTCCACTTT. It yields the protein CASSYSGQGTNPLHF.

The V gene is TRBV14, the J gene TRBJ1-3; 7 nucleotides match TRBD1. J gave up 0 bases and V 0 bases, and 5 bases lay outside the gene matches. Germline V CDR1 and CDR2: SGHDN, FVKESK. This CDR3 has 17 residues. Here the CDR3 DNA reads TGTGCCAGCAGCCAAGAACTCCGGGACAGCTCTGGAAACACCATATATTTT. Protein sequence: CASSQELRDSSGNTIYF.

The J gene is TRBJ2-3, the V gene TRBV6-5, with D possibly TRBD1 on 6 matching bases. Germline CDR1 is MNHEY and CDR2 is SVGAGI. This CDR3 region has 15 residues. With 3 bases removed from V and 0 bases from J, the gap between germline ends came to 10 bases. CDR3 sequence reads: CASSYPQGSTDTQYF. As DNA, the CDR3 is TGTGCCAGCAGTTATCCCCAGGGGAGCACAGATACGCAGTATTTT.

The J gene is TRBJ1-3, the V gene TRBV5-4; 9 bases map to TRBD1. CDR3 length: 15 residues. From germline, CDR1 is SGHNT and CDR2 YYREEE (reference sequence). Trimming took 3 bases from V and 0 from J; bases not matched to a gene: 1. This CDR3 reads CASSSTGGSGNTIYF. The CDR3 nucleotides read TGTGCCAGCAGCTCGACAGGGGGCTCTGGAAACACCATATATTTT. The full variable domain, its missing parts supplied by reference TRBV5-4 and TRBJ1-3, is ETGVTQSPTHLIKTRGQQVTLRCSSQSGHNTVSWYQQALGQGPQFIFQYYREEENGRGNFPPRFSGLQFPNYSSELNVNALELDDSALYLCASSSTGGSGNTIYFGEGSWLTVV.

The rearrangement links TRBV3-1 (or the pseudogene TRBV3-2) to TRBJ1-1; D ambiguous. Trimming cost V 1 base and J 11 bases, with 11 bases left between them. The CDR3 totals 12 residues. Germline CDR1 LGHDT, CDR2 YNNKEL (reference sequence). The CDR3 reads CASSQVAGVAFF. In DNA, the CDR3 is TGTGCCAGCAGCCAAGTAGCGGGTGTTGCTTTCTTT.

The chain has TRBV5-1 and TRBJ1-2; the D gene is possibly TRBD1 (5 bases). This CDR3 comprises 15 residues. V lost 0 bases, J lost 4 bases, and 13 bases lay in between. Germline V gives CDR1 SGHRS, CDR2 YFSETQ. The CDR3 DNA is TGCGCCAGCAGCTTGGAAAAGGGGCCTGGCTATGGCTACACCTTC. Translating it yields CASSLEKGPGYGYTF.

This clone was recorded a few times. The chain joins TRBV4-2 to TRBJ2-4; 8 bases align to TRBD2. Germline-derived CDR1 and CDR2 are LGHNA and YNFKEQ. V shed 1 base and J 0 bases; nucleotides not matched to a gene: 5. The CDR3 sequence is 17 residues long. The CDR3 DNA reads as TGTGCCAGCAGCCAAGGGGGTAGCGGGATAGCCAAAAACATTCAGTACTTC. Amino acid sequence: CASSQGGSGIAKNIQYF.

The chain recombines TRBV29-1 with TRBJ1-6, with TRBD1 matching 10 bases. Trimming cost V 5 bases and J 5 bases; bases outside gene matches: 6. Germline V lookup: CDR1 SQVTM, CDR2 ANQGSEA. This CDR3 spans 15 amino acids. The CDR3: CSVMTGGADNSPLHF. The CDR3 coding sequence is TGCAGCGTTATGACAGGGGGCGCCGATAATTCACCCCTCCACTTT.

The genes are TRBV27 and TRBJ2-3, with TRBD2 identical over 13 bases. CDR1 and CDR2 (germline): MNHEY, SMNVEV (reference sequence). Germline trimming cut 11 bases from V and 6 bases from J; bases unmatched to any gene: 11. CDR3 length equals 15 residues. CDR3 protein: CAVARTSGGGDTQYF. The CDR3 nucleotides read TGTGCCGTCGCTAGGACTAGCGGGGGAGGGGATACGCAGTATTTT.

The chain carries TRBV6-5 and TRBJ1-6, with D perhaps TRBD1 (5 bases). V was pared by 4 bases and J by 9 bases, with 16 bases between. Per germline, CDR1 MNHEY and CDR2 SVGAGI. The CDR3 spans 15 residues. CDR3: CASSSRAFQGSPLHF. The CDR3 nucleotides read TGTGCCAGCAGTTCACGGGCCTTCCAGGGTTCACCCCTCCACTTT.